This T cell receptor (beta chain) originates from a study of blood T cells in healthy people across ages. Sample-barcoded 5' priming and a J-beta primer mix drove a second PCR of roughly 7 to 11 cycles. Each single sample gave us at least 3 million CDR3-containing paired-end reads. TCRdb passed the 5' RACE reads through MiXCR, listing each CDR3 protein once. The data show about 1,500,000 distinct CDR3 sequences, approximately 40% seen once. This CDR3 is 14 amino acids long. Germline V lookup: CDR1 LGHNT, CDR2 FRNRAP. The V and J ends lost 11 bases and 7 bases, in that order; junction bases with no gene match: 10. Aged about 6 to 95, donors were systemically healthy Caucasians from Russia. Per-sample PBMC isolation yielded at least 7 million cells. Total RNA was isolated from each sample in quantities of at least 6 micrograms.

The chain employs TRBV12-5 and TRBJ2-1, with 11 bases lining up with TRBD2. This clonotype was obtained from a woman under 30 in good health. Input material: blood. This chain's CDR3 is CAGVKTSGENEQFF. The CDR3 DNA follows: TGTGCTGGCGTAAAGACTAGCGGGGAAAATGAGCAGTTCTTC.